This T cell receptor beta chain was recovered during a study of shared clonotypes between healthy human individuals (dated by TCRdb to 2018 to 2021). About the investigation overall: Three men and two women, aged 18 to 49 years, made up the cohort. Per donor, three plates each were used for CD4 naive and CD4 memory, two for CD8 naive, and one for CD8 memory. Blood TCR repertoires of a handful of healthy adults were deeply sequenced to estimate repertoire size and the extent of clonotype sharing between individuals. To increase sequencing depth and limit assay-specific biases, TCR repertoire library preparation and sequencing were carried out by different laboratories using diverse techniques. Each donor's leukapheresis produced roughly between roughly 0.9 and 8.9 billion PBMCs.

Comment on this clone: No antigen is known for it. One base away there is no much larger clone; base qualities are not given.

Using the deep immunoSEQ assay, TCR CDR3 regions were amplified from genomic DNA by multiplex PCR. Genomic DNA extracted from each cell subset was distributed evenly over all wells of several immunoSEQ 96-well plates, and each plate served as one replicate. Each replicate PCR for sorted subsets received about 220 ng genomic DNA, equal to roughly 29,000 T cell genomes. Purified libraries were quantified with a Qubit 3.0 fluorometer, sized on a Bioanalyzer 2100, and re-quantified with the KAPA Library Quantification kit. Every immunoSEQ 96-well plate was sequenced on a separate single-read 150-cycle Illumina NextSeq 550 flow cell. In the original analysis: The immunoSEQ output contained only junctional sequences without quality scores, so filtering could not match that applied to full-length reads. To assign V/J genes and CDR3, sequences were annotated using PyIR, a Python wrapper for IgBLAST v1.9, with IMGT germline references. Reads with weak V/J assignments (E-value above 1e-6), missing CDR3, stop codons, out-of-frame junctions, or ambiguous translated residues were removed. V3J clonotypes were defined as sequences sharing the same inferred V gene, J gene, and CDR3 amino acid sequence. Percentage overlap between repertoires was calculated by dividing the number of shared unique clonotypes by the size of the smaller repertoire. RTK rarefaction, the Chao1 estimator, and Recon v2.1 estimates of unobserved clonotypes were used to assess repertoire richness. Generation probabilities were computed with OLGA for all TCRbeta clonotypes obtained by the gDNA method from several donors. What TCRdb holds here is the immuneACCESS table cut down to in-frame rearrangements. Part of the clones is not present; checked against another copy, under half of the missing clones reflect an unresolved V gene, and the others are unexplained. V and J calls and clone size are given by that table; D and trimming were obtained from the DNA. The sample profile shows about 680,000 clones; 90% to 95% of them were found once. The ten top clones hold 24% of the sample.

For the CD8 naive samples, CD45RO-negative cells were positively selected for CCR7, yielding a CD45RA+CCR7+ population from which TemRA cells were excluded. Healthy HIV-negative adults with no recently reported acute infections or vaccinations were included as donors. All donors were Caucasian adults living in Nashville, Tennessee, USA. Blood was collected by leukapheresis, and PBMCs were isolated by Ficoll-Histopaque density gradient centrifugation and then cryopreserved in liquid nitrogen vapor phase. Analytical flow cytometry was used to check the purity and quantity of each magnetically sorted T cell population. Genomic DNA was isolated from every sorted fraction and measured by UV absorbance on a Nanodrop 2000c. Points the paper makes about the study in general: Sampling was restricted to blood, and TCR repertoires in tissues likely differ from the TCR repertoires found in blood. Sharing across several donors was observed for 5% to 6.5% of naive CD4, over 3% of naive CD8, about 2.3% of memory CD4, and roughly 0.4% of memory CD8 clonotypes. Compared with non-shared clonotypes, clonotypes shared by all four sorted-subset donors had higher generation probabilities. The small number of donors limited the genetic and exposure-history diversity represented. Pairwise subsampling led to the expectation that sequencing depth would affect the degree of clonotype sharing among donors. Naive subsets generally had larger estimated clonotype richness than memory subsets. Incomplete sequencing was indicated by rarefaction of sorted-subset datasets, despite the large sequencing depth.

Sequencing input: naive CD8+ T cells sorted from blood. This sample's cell subset or site label indicates: CD45RA+CCR7+. This TCR came from a man aged 30 to 45 in good health.

The DNA is as follows: TGTGCCAGCAGCGGGCTATACTCTGGGGCCAACGTCCTGACTTTC. Its translation is CASSGLYSGANVLTF. Recombination joined TRBV9 with TRBJ2-6; the D gene cannot be resolved reliably. The CDR3 sequence holds 15 residues, the cysteine and phenylalanine included. Only the CDR3 portion is preserved as DNA: 45 bases, with reading frame beginning at the first base. CDR1 and CDR2 (SGDLS, YYNGEE) derive from the germline V gene. V is pared back by 3 bases and J by 0 bases, with 7 bases lying between the germline termini. When the CDR3 is completed using the reference TRBV9 and TRBJ2-6 genes on either side, the full variable domain is DSGVTQTPKHLITATGQRVTLRCSPRSGDLSVYWYQQSLDQGLQFLIQYYNGEERAKGNILERFSAQQFPDLHSELNLSSLELGDSALYFCASSGLYSGANVLTFGAGSRLTVL.